The 10 T cell receptor beta chains listed next were all sequenced from one sample in a study of shared clonotypes between healthy human individuals. Generated by immunoSEQ multiplex PCR, the TCRdb table keeps only in-frame clones and is missing some. The data hold 2 million to 2.5 million clones, with about 94% observed a single time. The sequenced material came from naive CD4+ T cells sorted from blood. Subset described: CD45RA+ positively selected. These receptors originate from a man aged 18 to 29 in good health.

This chain connects TRBV7-2 to TRBJ2-1; 7 nucleotides agree with TRBD2. V was pared by 5 bases and J by 0 bases, with 10 bases of the junction left unmatched. The CDR3 is 17 amino acids. The V gene's germline CDR1 is SGHTA and CDR2 FQGNSA. The CDR3 reads CASSTTPGGSSYNEQFF. The CDR3 DNA follows: TGTGCCAGCAGCACCACCCCGGGGGGAAGCTCCTACAATGAGCAGTTCTTC.

CDR3 residues: CAISGSGTAVGEQYF. The CDR3 bases are TGTGCCATCAGTGGAAGCGGGACCGCCGTAGGCGAGCAGTACTTC. This chain links TRBV10-3 with TRBJ2-7, with TRBD2 matching 7 bases. Germline V gene lookup returns CDR1 ENHRY and CDR2 SYGVKD. This CDR3 region has 15 residues. V was pared by 4 bases and J by 6 bases, with 12 bases of the junction left unmatched.

V usage is TRBV19 and J usage is TRBJ2-5, with TRBD1 matching 7 bases. V shed 5 bases, J shed 4 bases, and the junction held 10 bases outside the gene matches. Germline V CDR1 and CDR2: LNHDA, SQIVND (reference sequence). The CDR3 contains 15 residues. The CDR3 spells CASSGLETGLETQYF. The CDR3 DNA reads as TGTGCCAGTAGTGGCTTGGAGACAGGGTTAGAGACCCAGTACTTC.

Only a few counts were recorded for this clone. The identical CDR3 is also encoded by other nucleotide sequences in the sample. The chain carries TRBV28 and TRBJ2-7; D perhaps matches TRBD2 (6 bases). Between the trimmed V and J ends, which lost 2 bases and 6 bases, there was a span of 8 bases. The CDR3 spans 12 residues. CDR1 MDHEN and CDR2 SYDVKM come from the germline V gene. CDR3 nucleotide sequence: TGTGCCAGCAGTTTACGGAGGGGCGAGCAGTACTTC. It translates to CASSLRRGEQYF.

The chain carries TRBV6-6 and TRBJ2-7; the D call may be TRBD1 or TRBD2 (5 bases each). Looked up from germline, CDR1 is MNHNY and CDR2 is SVGAGI (reference sequence). V dropped 2 bases and J dropped 7 bases, with 15 bases sitting between them. The CDR3 has 14 amino acids. The CDR3 sequence: CASSYGMGEGEQYF. The CDR3 nucleotides are TGTGCCAGCAGTTACGGTATGGGGGAAGGTGAGCAGTACTTC.

The chain couples TRBV10-3 to TRBJ2-2; D may be TRBD1 or TRBD2 (5 bases each). Trimming took off 10 bases at V and 4 bases at J, with 13 bases between the two ends. Germline V CDR1 and CDR2: ENHRY, SYGVKD. This CDR3 has 13 amino acids. CDR3 loop: CATLGGITGELFF. CDR3 in DNA: TGTGCCACCCTTGGGGGAATCACCGGGGAGCTGTTTTTT.

The chain employs TRBV6-1 and TRBJ2-3, with D possibly being TRBD1 (5 bases). The CDR3 spans 16 residues. The germline V gene has CDR1 MNHNS and CDR2 SASEGT. Trimming cost V 0 bases and J 3 bases, with 13 bases left between them. CDR3 region: CASSEARVSGTDTQYF. In nucleotides, the CDR3 is TGTGCCAGCAGTGAAGCGCGAGTTTCAGGGACAGATACGCAGTATTTT.

With regard to this clone: Within the sample, other DNA sequences also encode this same CDR3. As DNA, the CDR3 is TGTGCCAGCAGCTTGGCGGGGGGAAGCACAGATACGCAGTATTTT. This translates into CASSLAGGSTDTQYF. V usage is TRBV5-6 and J usage is TRBJ2-3, with 7 bases aligning to TRBD2. Germline CDR1 reads SGHDT; CDR2 reads YYEEEE. The J segment lost 0 bases and the V segment lost 0 bases, leaving 1 base of the junction unmatched. There are 15 residues in the CDR3.

The chain uses TRBV7-9 and TRBJ2-2; no clear D gene. Germline V gene data show CDR1 as SEHNR and CDR2 as FQNEAQ (reference sequence). There are 15 residues in the CDR3. V lost 4 bases and J 2 bases, leaving 11 bases between the germline ends. The CDR3 reads CASSSPPDNTGELFF. The CDR3 region has the DNA TGTGCCAGCAGCTCCCCCCCAGACAACACCGGGGAGCTGTTTTTT.

Regarding this clone: Other nucleotide sequences in the sample specify the same CDR3. The chain joins TRBV5-1 to TRBJ2-3, with D perhaps TRBD2 (7 bases). CDR3 length: 14 residues. Germline CDR1 reads SGHRS; CDR2 reads YFSETQ. Trimming removed 2 bases at V and 5 bases at J, with 12 bases between. DNA of the CDR3: TGCGCCAGCAGCTTAGGGGGGGCCGTAGATACGCAGTATTTT. Its protein product is CASSLGGAVDTQYF.